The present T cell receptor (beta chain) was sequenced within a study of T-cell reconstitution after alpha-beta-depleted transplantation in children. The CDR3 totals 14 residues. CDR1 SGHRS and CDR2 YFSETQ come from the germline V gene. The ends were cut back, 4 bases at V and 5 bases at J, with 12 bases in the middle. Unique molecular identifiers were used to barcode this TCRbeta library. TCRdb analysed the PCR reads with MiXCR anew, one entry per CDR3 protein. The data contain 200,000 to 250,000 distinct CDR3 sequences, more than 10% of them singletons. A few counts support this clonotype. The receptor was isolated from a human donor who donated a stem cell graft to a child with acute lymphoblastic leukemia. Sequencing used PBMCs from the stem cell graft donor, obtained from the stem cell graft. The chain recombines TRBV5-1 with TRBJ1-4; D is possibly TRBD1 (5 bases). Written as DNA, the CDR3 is TGCGCCAGCAGCCCCGGGGGGGGGAATGAAAAACTGTTTTTT. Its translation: CASSPGGGNEKLFF.